Below are 27 T cell receptor beta chains sequenced from a single sample in a study of PD-L1 blockade in urothelial cancer. Sequencing was performed with immunoSEQ multiplex PCR; in TCRdb, only in-frame clones are kept and a portion is missing. Of about 85,000 clones in the sample, under 90% were seen once. Time point noted: pretreatment peripheral blood. Source: PBMCs, taken around atezolizumab (anti-PD-L1) treatment. All receptors come from a man in his 60s with urothelial cancer.

The chain couples TRBV7-3 to TRBJ2-7; the match to TRBD1 covers 10 bases. This CDR3 is 14 amino acids long. Germline assignment: CDR1 SGHTA and CDR2 FQGTGA. V trimming: 7 bases; J trimming: 2 bases; junction bases outside the gene matches: 5. This chain's CDR3 is CASNPGQGPYEQYF. CDR3 nucleotides: TGTGCCAGCAATCCGGGACAGGGGCCCTACGAGCAGTACTTC.

The V gene is TRBV18, the J gene TRBJ2-1; a weak D match, TRBD2 (6 bases). The CDR3 runs to 13 residues. The V end lost 3 bases, the J end lost 3 bases, and 6 bases lay between the germline ends. Per the germline V gene, CDR1 is KGHSH and CDR2 is LQKENI. CDR3 amino acids: CASSPGGYNEQFF. In nucleotides, the CDR3 is TGTGCCAGCTCACCGGGAGGCTACAATGAGCAGTTCTTC.

This chain joins TRBV2 and TRBJ1-5; no clear D gene. The V end was cut by 6 bases, the J end by 0 bases, with 9 bases between. CDR1 SNHLY and CDR2 FYNNEI come from the germline V gene. The CDR3 sequence is 14 residues long. The CDR3 region has the DNA TGTGCCAGCAGCGGAGGTTTTAGCAATCAGCCCCAGCATTTT. Translation gives CASSGGFSNQPQHF.

CDR3: CASSLATGSGANVLTF. The DNA for the CDR3 is TGTGCCAGCAGTTTAGCGACTGGTTCTGGGGCCAACGTCCTGACTTTC. V usage is TRBV27 and J usage is TRBJ2-6; D call uncertain. CDR3 length equals 16 residues. V shed 2 bases and J shed 1 base, with 9 bases lying between them. The V gene's germline CDR1 is MNHEY and CDR2 SMNVEV (reference sequence).

The chain combines TRBV18 with TRBJ2-7; D is uncertain. V was pared by 5 bases and J by 6 bases, with 14 bases between. CDR1 is KGHSH, CDR2 LQKENI, per germline. This CDR3 contains 13 residues. This CDR3 reads CASSSLADSEQYF. CDR3 DNA sequence: TGTGCCAGCTCAAGCTTGGCTGACTCCGAGCAGTACTTC.

The rearrangement joins TRBV18 to TRBJ2-3; TRBD2 is a possible D gene (6 bases). V was cut by 3 bases and J by 0 bases, with 13 bases left in between. CDR1 and CDR2 from the germline V gene are KGHSH and LQKENI. This CDR3 contains 16 residues. The CDR3 DNA reads as TGTGCCAGCTCACCCGCGGGGAGAGAGAGCACAGATACGCAGTATTTT. This codes for CASSPAGRESTDTQYF.

The rearrangement uses TRBV6-1 and TRBJ2-1; a possible D gene is TRBD1 (6 bases). This CDR3 is built from 14 residues. Trimming cost V 0 bases and J 5 bases, with 8 bases left between them. Germline V CDR1 and CDR2: MNHNS, SASEGT. This CDR3 reads CASSEATGNNEQFF. The CDR3 nucleotides are TGTGCCAGCAGTGAAGCAACAGGGAACAATGAGCAGTTCTTC.

DNA for the CDR3: TGTGCCAGCAGCACAGACAGGGGATATCGAGAGACCCAGTACTTC. Encoded protein: CASSTDRGYRETQYF. This rearrangement joins TRBV5-4 to TRBJ2-5; 8 bases are a match to TRBD1. V lost 4 bases to trimming and J lost 4 bases; unmatched junction nucleotides: 9. The germline V gene has CDR1 SGHNT and CDR2 YYREEE (reference sequence). CDR3 size: 15 residues.

This clone occurred once. V is TRBV9 and J is TRBJ2-3; TRBD2 is a possible D gene (6 bases). The CDR3 extends over 13 amino acids. In germline, CDR1 is SGDLS, CDR2 YYNGEE. Trimming pared 2 bases from V and 10 bases from J, leaving 14 bases between. The CDR3 sequence is CASSVAGSPSQYF. The CDR3 DNA is TGTGCCAGCAGCGTTGCGGGATCCCCCTCGCAGTATTTT.

This clone was counted a single time. The genes are TRBV27 and TRBJ1-5; D is possibly TRBD1 (5 bases). V was cut by 7 bases and J by 0 bases, with 16 bases left in between. In germline, CDR1 is MNHEY, CDR2 SMNVEV (reference sequence). The CDR3 has 16 amino acids. The CDR3 region has the DNA TGTGCCAGCAAACCAGGGTCCCTCTATAGCAATCAGCCCCAGCATTTT. This codes for CASKPGSLYSNQPQHF.

This chain links TRBV14 with TRBJ1-1, with D tentatively TRBD1 (6 bases). Germline V CDR1 and CDR2: SGHDN, FVKESK. This CDR3 has 15 amino acids. The V gene lost 4 bases and the J gene lost 4 bases, with 16 bases spanning the gap. CDR3 DNA: TGTGCCAGCAGCCCATGGACAGTTTTGAGCACTGAAGCTTTCTTT. This sequence encodes CASSPWTVLSTEAFF.

The V and J genes are TRBV11-3 and TRBJ1-1, with 8 bases lining up with TRBD1. The trim removed 4 bases at V and 3 bases at J, leaving 10 bases unmatched. The CDR3 runs 16 residues. CDR1 is SGHNT, CDR2 YENEEA, per germline. Written as DNA, the CDR3 is TGTGCCAGCAGCTCCGGACAGGGCGAGATGGACACTGAAGCTTTCTTT. Protein: CASSSGQGEMDTEAFF.

This clone was observed a few times. V usage is TRBV9 and J usage is TRBJ1-5; unclear D gene. CDR1 and CDR2 from the germline V gene are SGDLS and YYNGEE. V gave up 0 bases and J gave up 7 bases, with 8 bases separating them. This CDR3 region has 13 residues. The CDR3 bases are TGTGCCAGCAGCGTAGGGGCGGGGCAGCCCCAGCATTTT. This sequence encodes CASSVGAGQPQHF. The full variable domain, in which reference TRBV9 and TRBJ1-5 provide the parts outside the CDR3, is DSGVTQTPKHLITATGQRVTLRCSPRSGDLSVYWYQQSLDQGLQFLIQYYNGEERAKGNILERFSAQQFPDLHSELNLSSLELGDSALYFCASSVGAGQPQHFGDGTRLSIL.

The genes are TRBV2 and TRBJ2-7, with TRBD1 matching 9 bases. Looked up from germline, CDR1 is SNHLY and CDR2 is FYNNEI. Trimming removed 7 bases from V and 2 bases from J; junction bases left unmatched: 12. The CDR3 is made up of 16 amino acids. The CDR3 coding sequence is TGTGCCAGCAACGAACTAGGACAGGGGATTACCTACGAGCAGTACTTC. Protein: CASNELGQGITYEQYF.

The chain is built from TRBV7-9 and TRBJ1-1; 10 nucleotides align to TRBD1. Germline lookup yields CDR1 SEHNR and CDR2 FQNEAQ (reference sequence). The CDR3 loop spans 15 amino acids. The V segment lost 5 bases and the J segment 5 bases; nucleotides outside the gene matches: 8. CDR3 amino acids: CASSPIRTGGTEAFF. In DNA, the CDR3 is TGTGCCAGCAGCCCAATCCGGACAGGGGGGACTGAAGCTTTCTTT.

The chain recombines TRBV7-6 with TRBJ2-5; 7 bases line up with TRBD1. The junction had 5 bases not matched to a gene; V was cut back by 5 bases and J by 5 bases. Germline CDR1 and CDR2: SGHVS and FNYEAQ. The length of the CDR3 is 13 residues. The CDR3 nucleotides are TGTGCCAGCAGCCCACAGGGGAGCGAGACCCAGTACTTC. This translates into CASSPQGSETQYF.

This sequence joins TRBV18 and TRBJ2-3, with D possibly matching TRBD2 (5 bases). Germline assignment: CDR1 KGHSH and CDR2 LQKENI. The CDR3 runs to 14 residues. V lost 3 bases, J lost 6 bases, and 13 bases lay in between. CDR3 amino acids: CASSPQPGSDTQYF. The CDR3 DNA reads as TGTGCCAGCTCACCCCAACCGGGGTCCGATACGCAGTATTTT.

The gene calls are TRBV5-8 and TRBJ1-3; D is unresolved. Trimming pared 4 bases from V and 0 bases from J, leaving 11 bases between. This CDR3 is 15 amino acids long. CDR1 SGHTS and CDR2 YDEGEE come from the germline V gene. The CDR3 here is CASSLETYSGNTIYF. The CDR3 DNA is TGTGCCAGCAGCCTCGAAACCTACTCTGGAAACACCATATATTTT.

This clone was seen only a few times. This chain uses TRBV9 with TRBJ2-7; 16 nucleotides agree with TRBD2. Unmatched junction bases numbered 7, after V lost 4 bases and J lost 3 bases. The CDR3 length is 17 residues. The germline gives CDR1 SGDLS, CDR2 YYNGEE. The CDR3 bases are TGTGCCAGCAGCAGAGGGACTAGCGGGAGGGGAGGCTACGAGCAGTACTTC. Amino acid sequence: CASSRGTSGRGGYEQYF. Together with reference TRBV9 and TRBJ2-7, the CDR3 gives the full variable domain: DSGVTQTPKHLITATGQRVTLRCSPRSGDLSVYWYQQSLDQGLQFLIQYYNGEERAKGNILERFSAQQFPDLHSELNLSSLELGDSALYFCASSRGTSGRGGYEQYFGPGTRLTVT.

CDR3 bases: TGTGCCAGCAGCAAGGGACTAGCGGGGTTGACAGATACGCAGTATTTT. Encoded protein: CASSKGLAGLTDTQYF. The gene calls are TRBV9 and TRBJ2-3; TRBD2 aligns across 13 bases. V shed 4 bases, J shed 3 bases, and the junction held 5 bases outside the gene matches. CDR1 SGDLS and CDR2 YYNGEE come from the germline V gene. The CDR3 extends over 16 amino acids.

The chain combines TRBV30 with TRBJ2-1; 10 nucleotides match TRBD1. CDR1 is GTSNPN, CDR2 SVGIG, per germline (reference sequence). This CDR3 has 19 amino acids. V lost 3 bases and J lost 4; bases outside the gene matches: 18. CDR3: CAWSADRGGLRGRYNEQFF. The DNA for the CDR3 is TGTGCCTGGAGCGCGGACAGGGGGGGGCTTCGCGGGAGATACAATGAGCAGTTCTTC.

This sequence joins TRBV18 and TRBJ1-3; D remains ambiguous. In germline, CDR1 is KGHSH, CDR2 LQKENI. Trimming shortened V by 2 bases and J by 0 bases, and 5 bases separated the two germline ends. CDR3 length equals 14 residues. The CDR3 sequence: CASSPTSSGNTIYF. The CDR3 bases are TGTGCCAGCTCACCAACTAGCTCTGGAAACACCATATATTTT.

The chain uses TRBV5-6 and TRBJ2-7; 8 positions match TRBD2. V shed 0 bases and J 7 bases; nucleotides not matched to a gene: 9. This CDR3 is built from 15 residues. Germline loops: CDR1 SGHDT, CDR2 YYEEEE. The CDR3 region is CASSLARRGDLEQYF. DNA for the CDR3: TGTGCCAGCAGCTTGGCAAGGCGGGGGGACTTGGAGCAGTACTTC.

This clone was picked up a small number of times. The chain joins TRBV19 to TRBJ2-1; TRBD2 is a possible D gene (5 bases). V was shortened by 3 bases and J by 6 bases, with 15 bases between the two germline ends. Germline V gives CDR1 LNHDA, CDR2 SQIVND (reference sequence). The CDR3 has 15 amino acids. This chain's CDR3 is CASSIFLADFNEQFF. CDR3 bases: TGTGCCAGTAGTATCTTCCTAGCAGATTTCAATGAGCAGTTCTTC.

V is TRBV7-8 and J is TRBJ2-1, with 12 nucleotides matching TRBD1. Per the germline V gene, CDR1 is SGHVS and CDR2 is FQNEAQ. With 5 bases clipped from V and 8 bases from J, the junction kept 13 bases outside the gene matches. CDR3 size: 17 residues. The CDR3 loop is CASSLRRDRGLGDEQFF. In nucleotides, the CDR3 is TGTGCCAGCAGCCTCCGAAGGGACAGGGGGCTTGGGGATGAGCAGTTCTTC.

The chain uses TRBV11-3 and TRBJ2-3, with 10 bases identical to TRBD2. The CDR3 runs to 16 residues. Germline-derived CDR1 and CDR2 are SGHNT and YENEEA. Germline trimming cut 5 bases from V and 1 base from J; bases unmatched to any gene: 6. The CDR3 region is CASSPFTSGGTDTQYF. Written as DNA, the CDR3 is TGTGCCAGCAGCCCCTTTACTAGCGGGGGCACAGATACGCAGTATTTT.

The rearrangement joins TRBV5-1 to TRBJ2-7; 9 bases match TRBD2. The CDR3 covers 17 residues. Germline values: CDR1 SGHRS, CDR2 YFSETQ. The ends lost 4 bases at V and 4 bases at J; junction bases unmatched: 15. CDR3 nucleotide sequence: TGCGCCAGCAGCCCCCGAATTCTGACTAGCGGAGATTACGAGCAGTACTTC. It codes for CASSPRILTSGDYEQYF. Full variable domain (outside the CDR3, taken from reference TRBV5-1 and TRBJ2-7): KAGVTQTPRYLIKTRGQQVTLSCSPISGHRSVSWYQQTPGQGLQFLFEYFSETQRNKGNFPGRFSGRQFSNSRSEMNVSTLELGDSALYLCASSPRILTSGDYEQYFGPGTRLTVT.